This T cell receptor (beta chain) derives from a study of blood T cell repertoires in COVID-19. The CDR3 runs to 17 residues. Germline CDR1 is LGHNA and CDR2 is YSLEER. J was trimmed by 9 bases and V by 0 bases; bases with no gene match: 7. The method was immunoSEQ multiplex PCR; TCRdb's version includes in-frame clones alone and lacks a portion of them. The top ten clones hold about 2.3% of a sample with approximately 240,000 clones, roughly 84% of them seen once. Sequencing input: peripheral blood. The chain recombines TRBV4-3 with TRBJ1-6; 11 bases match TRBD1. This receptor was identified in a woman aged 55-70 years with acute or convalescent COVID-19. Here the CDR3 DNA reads TGCGCCAGCAGCCAAGATTTCAGGACAGGGGGCCTTTCACCCCTCCACTTT. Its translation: CASSQDFRTGGLSPLHF.